This T cell receptor beta chain derives from a study of Tregs in tolerant kidney transplant recipients. Unstimulated regulatory T cells (CD4+CD25+CD127-), CD4+CD25- non-regulatory cells, CD4 and CD8 cells were FACS-sorted from thawed PBMCs. Data came from immunoSEQ multiplex PCR; TCRdb stores just in-frame clones and leaves some out. The table has 200,000 to 300,000 clones, roughly 84% seen once. General study findings and limits: Tregs expanded with activated donor B cells seemed most donor-specific. Findings come from small patient numbers and require larger validation.

The CDR3 is made up of 15 amino acids. Germline V CDR1 and CDR2: SGHNT, YYREEE (reference sequence). The ends were cut back, 0 bases at V and 2 bases at J, with 9 bases in the middle. Notes on this clone: Its antigen is unknown.

The rearrangement links TRBV5-4 to TRBJ1-5; a possible D gene is TRBD1 (5 bases). Specimen: CD4+ T cells from blood. This TCR derives from a human donor in good health. In nucleotides, the CDR3 is TGTGCCAGCAGCTTGGGGGGGGACGGCAATCAGCCCCAGCATTTT. Residues: CASSLGGDGNQPQHF.